A selection of T cell receptor beta chains follows, all from one sample in a study of cytomegalovirus exposure and HLA in healthy donors. Measured with immunoSEQ multiplex PCR; TCRdb has only the in-frame clones, and not every one. The data hold fewer than 150,000 clones, with 60% to 80% observed a single time. Sequenced material: PBMCs. The receptors come from a male donor in good health and CMV-seronegative. CDR3s include the opening cysteine and the closing phenylalanine or tryptophan. The order of the fields is V gene, D gene, J gene, clone size, CDR3 DNA, CDR3 protein. D genes are given only for firm matches. Size tells how often a clone was seen (once, few, many) or the class of an expanded clone, and some rows leave it out.

TRBV4-1	.	TRBJ1-1	.	TGCGCCAGCAGCCAGCACGCCGGGGAGAGTAAGAACACTGAAGCTTTCTTT	CASSQHAGESKNTEAFF
TRBV28	.	TRBJ2-1	.	TGTGCCAGCAGTTTAGGAGGGGGGGACAATGAGCAGTTCTTC	CASSLGGGDNEQFF
TRBV5-1	TRBD2	TRBJ2-7	.	TGCGCCAGCAGCTTCCTAGACGGGGGGTTCGGCGAGCAGTACTTC	CASSFLDGGFGEQYF
TRBV13	.	TRBJ2-7	few	TGTGCCAGCAGCGAGGCCAAGGGCGGGATACCCTACGAGCAGTACTTC	CASSEAKGGIPYEQYF
TRBV27	.	TRBJ2-3	.	TGTGCCAGCAGCTCTTCCAGGGTCCCTACGCAGTATTTT	CASSSSRVPTQYF
TRBV2	.	TRBJ2-2	.	TGTGCCAGCAGGGTACTCCGGGACACCGGGGAGCTGTTTTTT	CASRVLRDTGELFF
TRBV7-8	.	TRBJ2-5	.	TGTGCCAGCAGCTTAGACCGCGGTGAGACCCAGTACTTC	CASSLDRGETQYF
TRBV28	TRBD2	TRBJ2-7	.	TGTGCCAGCACCTCGACTAGCGGATCCTCCTACGAGCAGTACTTC	CASTSTSGSSYEQYF
TRBV6-5	TRBD1	TRBJ1-3	few	TGTGCCAGCAGCCTAGACAGGGGGGGAAACACCATATATTTT	CASSLDRGGNTIYF
TRBV7-9	TRBD2	TRBJ2-5	.	TGTGCCAGCAGCCCTACCCAGACTAGCGGGGGACAAGAGACCCAGTACTTC	CASSPTQTSGGQETQYF
TRBV13	.	TRBJ2-6	.	TGTGCCAGCAGCTCGAGAGTACCCTATGGGGCCAACGTCCTGACTTTC	CASSSRVPYGANVLTF
TRBV7-9	TRBD1	TRBJ1-2	.	TGTGCCAGCAGCATATTGGACAGGGTTGGCTATGGCTACACCTTC	CASSILDRVGYGYTF
TRBV7-9	TRBD1	TRBJ2-5	.	TGTGCCAGCAGCTTGGGGGACAGGGCGTACCAAGAGACCCAGTACTTC	CASSLGDRAYQETQYF
TRBV5-6	.	TRBJ2-5	.	TGTGCCAGCAGCTTGGTGCGGGGCTACGAGACCCAGTACTTC	CASSLVRGYETQYF
TRBV6-1	.	TRBJ1-5	.	TGTGCCAGCAGTGAAGCACGCAGGGTAATTGGCAATCAGCCCCAGCATTTT	CASSEARRVIGNQPQHF
TRBV14	.	TRBJ2-5	.	TGTGCCAGCAGCCGTGGTGGGCTAGCCGGAGAGACCCAGTACTTC	CASSRGGLAGETQYF
TRBV5-1	.	TRBJ1-5	.	TGCGCCAGCAGCCGCACAGGGAGTCAGCCCCAGCATTTT	CASSRTGSQPQHF
TRBV29-1	TRBD1	TRBJ1-1	few	TGCAGCGCTCGGACAGGGTTGAACACTGAAGCTTTCTTT	CSARTGLNTEAFF
TRBV6-5	.	TRBJ1-1	.	TGTGCCATCAGCGACAGGCGCACTGAAGCTTTCTTT	CAISDRRTEAFF
TRBV7-9	.	TRBJ1-2	.	TGTGCCAGCAGCCTAAGGGAGGTCTATGGCTACACCTTC	CASSLREVYGYTF
TRBV10-2	.	TRBJ2-7	.	TGCGCCAGCAGTGATCTAGCAAGGTCCTACGAGCAGTACTTC	CASSDLARSYEQYF
TRBV5-4	TRBD1	TRBJ1-1	.	TGTGCCAGCAGTGAAGCAGACAGGGCCAGGACTGAAGCTTTCTTT	CASSEADRARTEAFF
TRBV2	.	TRBJ1-5	.	TGTGCCAGCAGTGCGTCAGGAAATAGCAATCAGCCCCAGCATTTT	CASSASGNSNQPQHF
TRBV7-2	.	TRBJ1-1	.	TGTGCCAGCAGCTTAGGAGGTCACAACACTGAAGCTTTCTTT	CASSLGGHNTEAFF
TRBV5-5	TRBD1	TRBJ1-6	.	TGTGCCAGCAGCCACGGACAGGGAGGGTCCTATAATTCACCCCTCCACTTT	CASSHGQGGSYNSPLHF
TRBV25-1	TRBD1	TRBJ1-1	.	TGTGCCAGCAGACCAACAGGGGGCATCGACACTGAAGCTTTCTTT	CASRPTGGIDTEAFF
TRBV5-1	TRBD1	TRBJ1-3	.	TGCGCCAGCAGCTTCGGACAGGGCGGTAGGGGAAACACCATATATTTT	CASSFGQGGRGNTIYF
TRBV5-1	TRBD1	TRBJ1-1	.	TGCGCCAGCAAAGAGGGGGCTTACACTGAAGCTTTCTTT	CASKEGAYTEAFF
TRBV4-3	.	TRBJ1-5	.	TGCGCCAGCAGCCAAGAATTAGGCAGGGATAGTCAGCCCCAGCATTTT	CASSQELGRDSQPQHF
TRBV7-2	TRBD1	TRBJ2-5	.	TGTGCCAGCAGCAGCCTCCGGGACAGGGGGAAAGAGACCCAGTACTTC	CASSSLRDRGKETQYF
TRBV27	TRBD2	TRBJ2-2	.	TGTGCCAGCAGTTTAGGACTAGCGGGGAACACCGGGGAGCTGTTTTTT	CASSLGLAGNTGELFF
TRBV7-2	TRBD2	TRBJ2-1	few	TGTGCCAGCAGCTCCCGCGGGGGACGCTCCTACAATGAGCAGTTCTTC	CASSSRGGRSYNEQFF
TRBV29-1	.	TRBJ1-2	.	TGCAGCGTCTCGGGGGATGGGGACTATGGCTACACCTTC	CSVSGDGDYGYTF
TRBV20-1	.	TRBJ1-1	.	TGCAGTGCGTCTAGGAACACTGAAGCTTTCTTT	CSASRNTEAFF
TRBV19	.	TRBJ2-7	.	TGTGCCAGTAGTCCGGGACTGCTCTCCTACGAGCAGTACTTC	CASSPGLLSYEQYF
TRBV5-4	.	TRBJ2-3	.	TGTGCCAGCAGCTTAACCTCAGGGAACGGTTTTAACGGGAGGCAGTATTTT	CASSLTSGNGFNGRQYF
TRBV27	TRBD1	TRBJ1-5	.	TGTGCCAGCAGCGCCGGTCGGACAGGGGCCTCCCCTGGGCCCCAGCATTTT	CASSAGRTGASPGPQHF
TRBV5-1	TRBD1	TRBJ1-6	.	TGCGCCAGCAGCTTGGGGACAGGATATACTTCACCCCTCCACTTT	CASSLGTGYTSPLHF
TRBV9	TRBD2	TRBJ2-1	few	TGTGCCAGCAGCGTAGGAAGTACTAGCGGGGCGCGCGAGCAGTTCTTC	CASSVGSTSGAREQFF
TRBV7-2	TRBD1	TRBJ2-5	.	TGTGCCAGCAGTAGGACAGGGAAAGAGACCCAGTACTTC	CASSRTGKETQYF
TRBV4-3	TRBD2	TRBJ2-2	.	TGCGCCAGCAGCCAAGATTACCTAGCGGGGGGCCTAGCCGGGGAGCTGTTTTTT	CASSQDYLAGGLAGELFF
TRBV7-8	.	TRBJ2-7	.	TGTGCCAGCAGCGGGCAGGTATCCTACGAGCAGTACTTC	CASSGQVSYEQYF
TRBV19	.	TRBJ1-1	.	TGTGCCAGTAGCTCCAGGGGTGGAGGTGAAGCTTTCTTT	CASSSRGGGEAFF
TRBV7-9	.	TRBJ2-5	.	TGTGCCAGCAGCTTTTTGACACCGCCTGCGGGGGAGACCCAGTACTTC	CASSFLTPPAGETQYF
TRBV5-1	TRBD2	TRBJ2-7	.	TGCGCCAGCAGCTTGGGCGGGGGCTCCTACGAGCAGTACTTC	CASSLGGGSYEQYF
TRBV6-1	.	TRBJ1-1	.	TGTGCCAGCAGTGAAGCAGTATGGCAATCTGAAGCTTTCTTT	CASSEAVWQSEAFF
TRBV19	.	TRBJ1-5	.	TGTGCCAGTAGTATAGTTGAGGTGATACAGCCCCAGCATTTT	CASSIVEVIQPQHF
TRBV5-1	TRBD2	TRBJ2-3	.	TGCGCCAGCAGCCGCGATACTAGCGGGGGGTCAGATACGCAGTATTTT	CASSRDTSGGSDTQYF
TRBV5-6	TRBD1	TRBJ2-1	few	TGTGCCAGCAGCTCCGACAGGGTGCCGTTCTTC	CASSSDRVPFF
TRBV11-2	TRBD1	TRBJ1-3	.	TGTGCCAGCAGCCGGGACAGGGGAAACACCATATATTTT	CASSRDRGNTIYF
TRBV30	.	TRBJ1-1	few	TGTGCCTGGAGTGGGGGAACGGGAATGAACACTGAAGCTTTCTTT	CAWSGGTGMNTEAFF
TRBV2	.	TRBJ2-3	once	TGTGCCAGCAGAGGAGCGGGCGATACGCAGTATTTT	CASRGAGDTQYF
TRBV10-3	.	TRBJ2-2	.	TGTGCCATCACCGAGGGGGGGTACACCGGGGAGCTGTTTTTT	CAITEGGYTGELFF
TRBV4-3	TRBD1	TRBJ1-2	.	TGCGCCAGCAGCCAAACGCCGGACAGGGACGGTGGCTACACCTTC	CASSQTPDRDGGYTF
TRBV9	.	TRBJ2-5	few	TGTGCCAGCAGCGTAGGTAGCATGCTTGGAACGGAGACCCAGTACTTC	CASSVGSMLGTETQYF
TRBV19	.	TRBJ1-1	once	TGTGCCAGTACCCACTCGACAGGGAACACTGAAGCTTTCTTT	CASTHSTGNTEAFF
TRBV21-1	.	TRBJ1-2	.	TGTGCCAGCACCTGGACAGGGGGGTATGGCTACACCTTC	CASTWTGGYGYTF
TRBV5-1	.	TRBJ2-5	.	TGCGCCAGCAGCTTGGGGGGGGACGAGACCCAGTACTTC	CASSLGGDETQYF
TRBV29-1	TRBD1	TRBJ2-7	.	TGCAGCGTTGAAGGAGAGGGGGCTAGCTCCTACGAGCAGTACTTC	CSVEGEGASSYEQYF
TRBV11-2	TRBD2	TRBJ2-3	.	TGTGCCAGCAGCTTGGGGGGGGATACGCAGTATTTT	CASSLGGDTQYF